This TCR beta chain appears in the sequencing data of a study of blood T cell repertoires in COVID-19 (dated by TCRdb to the early 2020s). Regarding the complete study: Samples covering the acute and convalescent phases of COVID-19 were provided by collaborators in the United States, Italy and Spain. The prospective study material was composed of cDNA or gDNA derived from T cells, B-cell-depleted T cells, or PBMCs. The dataset comprised deeply sampled blood TCRbeta repertoires from subjects exposed to, actively infected with, or recovered from COVID-19. The repertoires were released in a freely available public database meant as a resource for research on the immune response to SARS-CoV-2. The samples were drawn from two sources: the first 160 participants of the ongoing ImmuneRACE study, and fewer than 1,500 subjects contributed by 6 global collaborators. The sample metadata nearly always contained a de-identified subject ID, COVID-19 status, age in years and sex. Where available, HLA class I and class II types were taken from metadata supplied by the sample provider and were not determined by assay-based typing. What the work shows at the level of the full study, not this receptor alone: Clinical and demographic metadata were provided uncurated, with the amount varying by source and participant.

The immunoSEQ Assay, a bias-controlled multiplex PCR, was used to amplify TCRbeta CDR3 regions from genomic DNA. Concerning the study's data processing: Within the assay, amplification of reference gene primers was used to estimate how many nucleated cells each sample contained. To quantify the absolute abundance of each unique TCRbeta CDR3 rearrangement, sequence reads were collapsed and filtered. Productive Simpson clonality was computed per sample as the square root of Simpson's diversity index over productive rearrangements. TCRdb mirrors the immuneACCESS table, restricted to in-frame sequences. Some clones are absent from its copies; in checked studies, under half trace to an unresolved V gene, and the reason for the others is unknown. From that table come the V and J calls and clone size; the DNA was used to work out D and trimming. Recorded for this sample are about 88,000 clones; 86% of them occurred a single time. Roughly 25% of the sample goes to the ten largest clones.

Per the germline V gene, ENHRY is the CDR1 and SYGVKD is the CDR2. The CDR3 contains 18 residues, cysteine and phenylalanine counted. Only the CDR3 region is kept as DNA, spanning 54 bases read in frame from base 1. V is cut back by 3 bases and J by 4 bases, with 9 bases in the junction unmatched. This clone was detected a few times. What antigen it recognizes has not been identified. No qualities accompany the bases; no much larger clone lies one base away. Each collaborating institution followed its own protocols to collect whole blood in K2EDTA tubes. For TCRbeta analysis, collaborators shipped samples in one of three forms: frozen whole blood, isolated PBMCs, or DNA extracted from either of those sample types.

The receptor's source is a human donor in a cohort sampled during active COVID-19. The chain employs TRBV10-3 and TRBJ2-2; 12 nucleotides in the junction match TRBD1. The sequenced material came from peripheral blood. The nucleotide sequence reads TGTGCCATCAGTGATAGGGACAGGGGGCGATCGGGCACCGGGGAGCTGTTTTTT. Its amino acids are CAISDRDRGRSGTGELFF.